This T cell receptor beta chain was identified in a study of blood T cells in healthy people across ages. The overall study: Capture via template switching afforded approximately one barcoded beta molecule per two T cells. Overall study findings and caveats: Nothing was known about donor CMV status, and this possibly confounded expanded clonotype changes.

PCR was performed a second time for about 6 to 11 cycles using a sample-barcoded 5' primer and a J-beta primer mix. Sequencing recovered at least 3 million CDR3-containing paired-end reads from each sample. MiXCR, run by TCRdb on the 5' RACE reads, gives a single entry per CDR3 protein. This sample has about 650,000 distinct CDR3 sequences; less than 40% occur once, and the top ten carry 15%. Per the germline V gene, CDR1 is SGHAT and CDR2 is FQNNGV. There are 16 residues in the CDR3. V was clipped by 4 bases and J by 4 bases; unmatched bases: 9. Many counts were recorded for this clonotype. Its specificity is not known.

The clonotype was recovered from a woman older than 75 in good health. This rearrangement joins TRBV11-2 to TRBJ2-3; 9 positions agree with TRBD2. The sample taken for sequencing was blood. CDR3 nucleotides: TGTGCCAGCAGCTCTCGGGGCGGGGGGGTCGCAGATACGCAGTATTTT. The encoded protein is CASSSRGGGVADTQYF.